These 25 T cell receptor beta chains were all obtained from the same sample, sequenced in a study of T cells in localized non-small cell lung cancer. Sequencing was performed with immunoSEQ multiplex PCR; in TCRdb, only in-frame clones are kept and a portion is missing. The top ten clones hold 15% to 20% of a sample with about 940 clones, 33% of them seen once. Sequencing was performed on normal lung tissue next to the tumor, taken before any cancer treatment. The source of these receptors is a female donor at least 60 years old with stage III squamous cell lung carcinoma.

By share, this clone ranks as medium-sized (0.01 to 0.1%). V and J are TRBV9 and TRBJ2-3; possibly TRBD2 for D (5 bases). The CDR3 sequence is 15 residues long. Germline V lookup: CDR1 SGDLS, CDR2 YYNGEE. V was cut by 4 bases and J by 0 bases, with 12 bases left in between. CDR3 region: CASSLEGTSTDTQYF. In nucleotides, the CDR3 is TGTGCCAGCAGCCTTGAGGGAACTAGCACAGATACGCAGTATTTT.

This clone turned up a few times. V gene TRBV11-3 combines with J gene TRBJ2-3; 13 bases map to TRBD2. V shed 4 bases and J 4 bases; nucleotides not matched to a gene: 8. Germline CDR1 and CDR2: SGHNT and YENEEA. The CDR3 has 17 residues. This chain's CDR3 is CASSSGLAGARADTQYF. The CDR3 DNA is TGTGCCAGCAGCTCCGGACTAGCGGGAGCAAGGGCAGATACGCAGTATTTT.

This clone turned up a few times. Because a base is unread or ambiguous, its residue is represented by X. The CDR3 spells CASSPGTXNTGELFF. CDR3 DNA: TGCGCCAGCAGTCCCGGGACTAYGAACACCGGGGAGCTGTTTTTT. The chain links TRBV5-1 to TRBJ2-2; TRBD2 matches at 7 bases. Germline values: CDR1 SGHRS, CDR2 YFSETQ. The CDR3 sequence is 15 residues long. V trimming: 5 bases; J trimming: 1 base; junction bases outside the gene matches: 5.

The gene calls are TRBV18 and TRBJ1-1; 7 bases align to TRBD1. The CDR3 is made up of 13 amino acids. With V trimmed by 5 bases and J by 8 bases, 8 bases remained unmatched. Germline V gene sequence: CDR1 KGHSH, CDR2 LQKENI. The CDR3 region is CASSGGQQGEAFF. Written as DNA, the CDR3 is TGTGCCAGCTCAGGGGGACAACAGGGGGAAGCTTTCTTT.

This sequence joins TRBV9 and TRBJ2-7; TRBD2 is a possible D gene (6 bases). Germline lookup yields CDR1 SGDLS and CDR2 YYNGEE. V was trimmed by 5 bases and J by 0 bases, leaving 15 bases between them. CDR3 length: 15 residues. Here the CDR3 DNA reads TGTGCCAGCAGTGAAAACCGGGAGCCCTCCTACGAGCAGTACTTC. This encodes CASSENREPSYEQYF.

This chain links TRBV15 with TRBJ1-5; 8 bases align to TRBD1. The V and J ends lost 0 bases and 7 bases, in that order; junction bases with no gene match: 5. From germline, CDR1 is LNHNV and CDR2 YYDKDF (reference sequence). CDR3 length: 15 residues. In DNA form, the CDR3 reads TGTGCCACCAGCAGAGAAGGTGGACAGGGACAGCCCCAGCATTTT. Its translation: CATSREGGQGQPQHF.

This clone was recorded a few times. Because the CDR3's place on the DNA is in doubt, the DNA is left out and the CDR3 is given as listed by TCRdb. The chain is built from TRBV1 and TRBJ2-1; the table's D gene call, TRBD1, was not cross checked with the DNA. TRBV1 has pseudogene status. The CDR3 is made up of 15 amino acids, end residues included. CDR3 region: CASSHAVGTGNEQFF.

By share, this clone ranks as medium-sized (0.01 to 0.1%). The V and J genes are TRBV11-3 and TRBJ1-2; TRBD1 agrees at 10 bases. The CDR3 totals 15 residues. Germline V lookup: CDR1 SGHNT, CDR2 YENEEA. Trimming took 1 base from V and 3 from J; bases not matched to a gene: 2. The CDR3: CASSLGGTGDYGYTF. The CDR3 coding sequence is TGTGCCAGCAGCTTAGGAGGGACAGGGGACTATGGCTACACCTTC.

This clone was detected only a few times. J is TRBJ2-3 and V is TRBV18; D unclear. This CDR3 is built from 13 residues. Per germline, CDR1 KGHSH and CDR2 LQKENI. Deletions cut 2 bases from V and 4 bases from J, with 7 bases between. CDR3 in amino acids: CASSPTVSDTQYF. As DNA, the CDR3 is TGTGCCAGCTCACCAACAGTATCAGATACGCAGTATTTT.

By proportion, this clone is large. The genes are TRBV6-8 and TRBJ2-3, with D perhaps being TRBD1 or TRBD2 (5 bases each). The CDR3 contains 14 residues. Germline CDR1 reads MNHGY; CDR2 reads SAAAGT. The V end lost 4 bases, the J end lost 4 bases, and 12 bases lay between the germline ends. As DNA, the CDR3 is TGTGCCAGCAGTTGGGGGAGTGAGGCAGATACGCAGTATTTT. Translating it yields CASSWGSEADTQYF.

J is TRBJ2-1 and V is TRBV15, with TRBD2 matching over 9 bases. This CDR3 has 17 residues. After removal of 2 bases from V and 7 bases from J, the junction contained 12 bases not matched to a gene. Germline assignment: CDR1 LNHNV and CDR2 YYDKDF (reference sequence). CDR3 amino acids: CATSRNPGLARGNEQFF. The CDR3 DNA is TGTGCCACCAGCAGAAACCCGGGACTAGCACGGGGGAATGAGCAGTTCTTC.

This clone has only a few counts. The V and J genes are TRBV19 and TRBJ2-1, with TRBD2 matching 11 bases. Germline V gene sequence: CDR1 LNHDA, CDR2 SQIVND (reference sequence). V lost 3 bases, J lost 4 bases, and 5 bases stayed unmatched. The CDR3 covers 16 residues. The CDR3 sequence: CASSMSTSGVYNEQFF. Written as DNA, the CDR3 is TGTGCCAGTAGTATGTCGACTAGCGGGGTATACAATGAGCAGTTCTTC.

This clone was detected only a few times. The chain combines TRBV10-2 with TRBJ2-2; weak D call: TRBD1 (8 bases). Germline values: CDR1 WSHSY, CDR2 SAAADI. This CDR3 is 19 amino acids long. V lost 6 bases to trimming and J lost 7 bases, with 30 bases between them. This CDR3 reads CASSRTGLLSGGRVGELFF. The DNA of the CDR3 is TGCGCCAGCAGCCGGACAGGGCTCCTTTCGGGGGGCCGTGTCGGGGAGCTGTTTTTT.

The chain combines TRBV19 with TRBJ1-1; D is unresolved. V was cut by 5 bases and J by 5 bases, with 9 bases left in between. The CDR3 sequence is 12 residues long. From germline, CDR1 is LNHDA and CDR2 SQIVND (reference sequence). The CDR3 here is CASSYGGTEAFF. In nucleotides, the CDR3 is TGTGCCAGTAGTTACGGTGGGACTGAAGCTTTCTTT.

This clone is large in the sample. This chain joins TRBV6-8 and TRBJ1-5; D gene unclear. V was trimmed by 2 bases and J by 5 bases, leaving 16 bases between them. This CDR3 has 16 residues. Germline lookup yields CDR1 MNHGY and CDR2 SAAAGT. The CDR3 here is CASSYDQTDPDQPQHF. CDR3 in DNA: TGTGCCAGCAGTTACGATCAGACGGACCCAGATCAGCCCCAGCATTTT.

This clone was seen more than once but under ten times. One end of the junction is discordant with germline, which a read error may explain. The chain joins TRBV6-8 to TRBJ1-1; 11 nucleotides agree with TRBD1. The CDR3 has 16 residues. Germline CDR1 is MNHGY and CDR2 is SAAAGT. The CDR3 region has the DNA TGTGCCATCAGTAGTGCGAAGTGGGACAGGGGGTCTGAAGCTTTCTTT. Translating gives CAISSAKWDRGSEAFF.

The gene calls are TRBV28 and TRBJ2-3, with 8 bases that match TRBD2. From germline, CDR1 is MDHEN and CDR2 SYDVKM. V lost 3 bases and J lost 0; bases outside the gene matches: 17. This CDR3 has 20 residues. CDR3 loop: CASSFPLAGGPTYSTDTQYF. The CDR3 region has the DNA TGTGCCAGCAGTTTCCCGCTAGCGGGTGGTCCGACTTATAGCACAGATACGCAGTATTTT. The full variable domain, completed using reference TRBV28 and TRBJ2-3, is DVKVTQSSRYLVKRTGEKVFLECVQDMDHENMFWYRQDPGLGLRLIYFSYDVKMKEKGDIPEGYSVSREKKERFSLILESASTNQTSMYLCASSFPLAGGPTYSTDTQYFGPGTRLTVL.

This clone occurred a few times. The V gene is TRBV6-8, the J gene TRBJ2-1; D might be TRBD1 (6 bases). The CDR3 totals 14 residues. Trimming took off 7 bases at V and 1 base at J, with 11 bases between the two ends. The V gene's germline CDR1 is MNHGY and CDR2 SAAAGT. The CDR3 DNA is TGTGCCAGCAACGAACAGGGTTCCTACAATGAGCAGTTCTTC. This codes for CASNEQGSYNEQFF.

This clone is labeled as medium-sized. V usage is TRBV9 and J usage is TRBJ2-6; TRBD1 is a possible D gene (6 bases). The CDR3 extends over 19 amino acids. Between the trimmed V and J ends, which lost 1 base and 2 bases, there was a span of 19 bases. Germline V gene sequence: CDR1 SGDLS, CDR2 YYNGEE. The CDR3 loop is CASSVHWTDVWPGANVLTF. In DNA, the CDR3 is TGTGCCAGCAGCGTACATTGGACAGACGTCTGGCCTGGGGCCAACGTCCTGACTTTC.

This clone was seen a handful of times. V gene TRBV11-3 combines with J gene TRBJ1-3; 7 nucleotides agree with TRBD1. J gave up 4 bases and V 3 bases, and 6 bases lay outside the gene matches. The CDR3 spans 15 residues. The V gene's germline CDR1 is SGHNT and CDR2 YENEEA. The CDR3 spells CASSLNRGTGNTIYF. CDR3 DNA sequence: TGTGCCAGCAGCTTGAACAGGGGAACAGGAAACACCATATATTTT.

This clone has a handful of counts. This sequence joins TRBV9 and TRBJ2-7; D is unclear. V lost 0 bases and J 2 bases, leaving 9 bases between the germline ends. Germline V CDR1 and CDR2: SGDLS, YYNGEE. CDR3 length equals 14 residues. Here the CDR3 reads CASSVADPTYEQYF. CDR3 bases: TGTGCCAGCAGCGTAGCCGATCCCACCTACGAGCAGTACTTC.

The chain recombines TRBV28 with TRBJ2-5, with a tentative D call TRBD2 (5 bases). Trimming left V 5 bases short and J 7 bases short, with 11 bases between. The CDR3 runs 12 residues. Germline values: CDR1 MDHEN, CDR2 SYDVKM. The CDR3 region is CASSPPRGTQYF. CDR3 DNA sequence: TGTGCCAGCAGTCCACCCCGGGGGACCCAGTACTTC.

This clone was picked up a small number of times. The CDR3 is CASSYGVDSYEQYF. Written as DNA, the CDR3 is TGTGCCAGCAGTTACGGGGTGGACAGCTACGAGCAGTACTTC. The V and J genes are TRBV6-8 and TRBJ2-7; weak D call: TRBD1 (6 bases). Germline V gene lookup returns CDR1 MNHGY and CDR2 SAAAGT. Trimming cost V 2 bases and J 3 bases, with 11 bases left between them. This CDR3 has 14 residues.

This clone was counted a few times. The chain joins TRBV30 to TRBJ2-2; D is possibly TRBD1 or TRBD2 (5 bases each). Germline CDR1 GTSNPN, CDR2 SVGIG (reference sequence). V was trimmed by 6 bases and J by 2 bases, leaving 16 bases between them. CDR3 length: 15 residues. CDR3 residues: CACMSKRTNTGELFF. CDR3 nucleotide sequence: TGTGCCTGTATGAGCAAGCGGACAAACACCGGGGAGCTGTTTTTT.

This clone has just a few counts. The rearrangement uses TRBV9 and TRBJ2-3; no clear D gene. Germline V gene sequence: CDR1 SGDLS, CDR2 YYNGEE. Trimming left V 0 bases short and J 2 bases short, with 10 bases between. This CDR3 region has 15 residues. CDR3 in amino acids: CASSVAQMSTDTQYF. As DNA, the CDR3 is TGTGCCAGCAGCGTAGCACAAATGTCCACAGATACGCAGTATTTT.